What follows describes a single TCR beta chain. This table comes from immunoSEQ multiplex PCR, and its TCRdb copy is limited to in-frame clones, with some not included. Counted here are around 66,000 clones, more than 70% occurring once; the ten biggest clones make up over 6.5%. The data were obtained in a study of blood T cell repertoires in COVID-19. Study context: Whether acute or convalescent, the COVID-19 samples came from the United States, Italy and Spain.

Trimming at V came to 5 bases and at J to 5 bases, leaving 9 bases not matched to a gene. The length of the CDR3 is 15 residues. Per the germline V gene, CDR1 is MNHNY and CDR2 is SVGAGI (reference sequence). This sequence joins TRBV6-6 and TRBJ1-1; 9 nucleotides agree with TRBD1. The sequenced sample was peripheral blood. This TCR came from a man in his sixties with acute or convalescent COVID-19. The CDR3 spells CASSTTGTGLTEAFF. DNA of the CDR3: TGTGCCAGCAGTACCACCGGGACAGGGCTTACTGAAGCTTTCTTT.